These 17 T cell receptor beta chains share one sample of origin, sequenced in a study of early T cells in non-severe SARS-CoV-2 infection. TCRdb reanalysed the 5' RACE reads using MiXCR and keeps one entry per CDR3 protein. The data contain tens of thousands of distinct CDR3 sequences, roughly 9% of them seen just once; the ten biggest clones take up roughly 20%. Source material: whole blood. The receptors were sampled from an adult who was a healthcare worker with PCR-confirmed SARS-CoV-2 infection or an uninfected control (not recorded which).

The rearrangement uses TRBV24-1 and TRBJ2-1; D assignment may be TRBD1 or TRBD2 (5 bases each). The CDR3 is made up of 13 amino acids. Germline V gives CDR1 KGHDR, CDR2 SFDVKD. Trimming stripped 3 bases from V and 14 bases from J, with 16 bases between. The CDR3 is CATSDKGRREKFF. DNA for the CDR3: TGTGCCACCAGTGATAAGGGGAGAAGAGAAAAGTTCTTC.

This clonotype has only one observation. Here the CDR3 DNA reads TGTGCCAGCAGGTTTGAGACCCAGTACTTC. It encodes CASRFETQYF. The J gene is TRBJ2-5, the V gene TRBV2; unclear D gene. The CDR3 is 10 residues long. With 6 bases removed from V and 5 bases from J, the gap between germline ends came to 4 bases. Germline CDR1 and CDR2: SNHLY and FYNNEI. The complete variable domain, with remaining parts taken from reference TRBV2 and TRBJ2-5, reads EPEVTQTPSHQVTQMGQEVILRCVPISNHLYFYWYRQILGQKVEFLVSFYNNEISEKSEIFDDQFSVERPDGSNFTLKIRSTKLEDSAMYFCASRFETQYFGPGTRLLVL.

Points on this clonotype: At one end the junction does not follow the germline gene, possibly because of a read error. The V call is TRBV5-1, the J call TRBJ2-7; perhaps TRBD2 as D (6 bases). CDR1 and CDR2 (germline): SGHRS, YFSETQ. This CDR3 contains 13 residues. The CDR3 loop is CASSRGGSYEQYF. The CDR3 DNA reads TGTGCCAGCAGCCGAGGAGGGTCCTACGAGCAGTACTTC.

This clonotype was counted only a few times. The rearrangement joins TRBV3-1 to TRBJ2-3, with D possibly TRBD2 on 6 matching bases. Germline loops: CDR1 LGHDT, CDR2 YNNKEL (reference sequence). V was cut by 3 bases and J by 1 base, with 11 bases left in between. CDR3 length: 15 residues. The DNA for the CDR3 is TGTGCCAGCAGCCAGGGCGGGGTTGGCACAGATACGCAGTATTTT. It is translated as CASSQGGVGTDTQYF.

This chain joins TRBV18 and TRBJ1-1, with a possible D match to TRBD1 (6 bases). Germline CDR1 and CDR2: KGHSH and LQKENI. V lost 3 bases and J lost 2, with 13 bases in between. This CDR3 spans 15 amino acids. CDR3 nucleotide sequence: TGTGCCAGCTCACCGGCAGGACAGATAAACACTGAAGCTTTCTTT. Translating it yields CASSPAGQINTEAFF.

This clonotype was detected only a few times. The V and J genes are TRBV10-3 and TRBJ1-1; 9 bases map to TRBD1. After removal of 3 bases from V and 5 bases from J, the junction contained 4 bases not matched to a gene. The CDR3 totals 14 residues. CDR1 and CDR2 (germline): ENHRY, SYGVKD. CDR3 DNA sequence: TGTGCCATCAGTGAAGGACAGGGGTGGACTGAAGCTTTCTTT. Its translation: CAISEGQGWTEAFF.

This clonotype was seen a handful of times. V usage is TRBV15 and J usage is TRBJ2-3; D not resolved. The ends were cut back, 0 bases at V and 5 bases at J, with 3 bases in the middle. This CDR3 has 12 residues. The germline V gene encodes CDR1 LNHNV and CDR2 YYDKDF (reference sequence). The CDR3 sequence is CATSRDQDTQYF. CDR3 nucleotide sequence: TGTGCCACCAGCAGAGATCAAGATACGCAGTATTTT.

This clonotype has a handful of counts. The rearrangement joins TRBV30 to TRBJ2-3; D is ambiguous. V was cut by 1 base and J by 2 bases, with 13 bases left in between. The CDR3 spans 15 residues. Germline values: CDR1 GTSNPN, CDR2 SVGIG (reference sequence). CDR3 region: CAWSGATAFTDTQYF. In DNA form, the CDR3 reads TGTGCCTGGAGTGGGGCGACCGCCTTCACAGATACGCAGTATTTT. The full variable domain, its missing parts supplied by reference TRBV30 and TRBJ2-3, is SQTIHQWPATLVQPVGSPLSLECTVEGTSNPNLYWYRQAAGRGLQLLFYSVGIGQISSEVPQNLSASRPQDRQFILSSKKLLLSDSGFYLCAWSGATAFTDTQYFGPGTRLTVL.

V usage is TRBV30 and J usage is TRBJ2-1, with D possibly matching TRBD2 (7 bases). With 2 bases removed from V and 6 bases from J, the gap between germline ends came to 17 bases. Germline values: CDR1 GTSNPN, CDR2 SVGIG (reference sequence). This CDR3 has 15 amino acids. The CDR3 DNA reads TGTGCCTGGAGTTTTACGGGGGGCCTCGGCAATGAGCAGTTCTTC. Translation: CAWSFTGGLGNEQFF.

The chain employs TRBV12-3 or TRBV12-4 and TRBJ1-2; 10 nucleotides align to TRBD1. The CDR3 has 12 residues. Trimming took 6 bases from V and 5 from J; bases not matched to a gene: 0. The CDR3 sequence is CASRGQGYGYTF. The DNA of the CDR3 is TGTGCCAGCAGGGGACAGGGGTATGGCTACACCTTC.

The CDR3 loop reads CASSPPSGGSEKLFF. CDR3 DNA: TGTGCCAGCTCACCACCGAGCGGGGGGAGTGAAAAACTGTTTTTT. V and J are TRBV18 and TRBJ1-4; TRBD1 is a possible D gene (5 bases). V was cut by 0 bases and J by 7 bases, with 12 bases left in between. Germline loops: CDR1 KGHSH, CDR2 LQKENI. The CDR3 runs 15 residues.

This clonotype has a handful of counts. V is TRBV7-9 and J is TRBJ2-2; 11 nucleotides align to TRBD2. The germline CDR1 and CDR2 sequences are SEHNR and FQNEAQ (reference sequence). The CDR3 covers 16 residues. Losses at the gene ends were 5 bases for V and 1 base for J; bases not matched to a gene: 3. CDR3 loop: CASSAGLAGNTGELFF. As DNA, the CDR3 is TGTGCCAGCAGCGCAGGACTAGCGGGGAACACCGGGGAGCTGTTTTTT. Drawing the rest from reference TRBV7-9 and TRBJ2-2, the complete variable domain is DTGVSQNPRHKITKRGQNVTFRCDPISEHNRLYWYRQTLGQGPEFLTYFQNEAQLEKSRLLSDRFSAERPKGSFSTLEIQRTEQGDSAMYLCASSAGLAGNTGELFFGEGSRLTVL.

This clonotype was seen repeatedly, ten times or more. This rearrangement joins TRBV15 to TRBJ1-2; D is undetermined. Trimming left V 4 bases short and J 3 bases short, with 15 bases between. From germline, CDR1 is LNHNV and CDR2 YYDKDF (reference sequence). The CDR3 runs 15 residues. Here the CDR3 reads CATSIAGSSYYGYTF. The CDR3 bases are TGTGCCACCAGCATAGCGGGGAGCAGTTACTATGGCTACACCTTC.

The sample holds a few counts of this clonotype. This chain links TRBV5-5 with TRBJ1-6; no reliable D call. Germline CDR1 reads SGHKS; CDR2 reads YYEKEE (reference sequence). Trimming pared 7 bases from V and 5 bases from J, leaving 10 bases between. The length of the CDR3 is 13 residues. The CDR3 sequence: CASGRPDNSPLHF. The DNA of the CDR3 is TGTGCCAGCGGGAGACCGGATAATTCACCCCTCCACTTT.

The table lists this clonotype with many counts. The rearrangement links TRBV3-1 to TRBJ2-7; a weak D match, TRBD1 (6 bases). Trimming took 4 bases from V and 0 from J, leaving 10 bases between them. This CDR3 spans 14 amino acids. Germline loops: CDR1 LGHDT, CDR2 YNNKEL (reference sequence). The CDR3 DNA reads as TGTGCCAGCAGCCCGGACAGACCCTCCTACGAGCAGTACTTC. Translating it yields CASSPDRPSYEQYF.

This rearrangement joins TRBV12-3 or TRBV12-4 to TRBJ2-2; the D gene is possibly TRBD1 (6 bases). There are 15 residues in the CDR3. Trimming removed 6 bases at V and 4 bases at J, with 15 bases between. Here the CDR3 DNA reads TGTGCCAGCAGAATGCAGGGGAGTGGCACCGGGGAGCTGTTTTTT. It encodes CASRMQGSGTGELFF.

V and J are TRBV7-9 and TRBJ2-5; the D gene is possibly TRBD1 (5 bases). CDR1 and CDR2 (germline): SEHNR, FQNEAQ (reference sequence). Deletions cut 1 base from V and 5 bases from J, with 8 bases between. The CDR3 spans 13 residues. The CDR3, as DNA: TGTGCCAGCAGCTTAGGGGGCGAGGAGACCCAGTACTTC. Translated, it gives CASSLGGEETQYF.